The 7 T cell receptor beta chains reported below all come from one sample, sequenced in a study of shared clonotypes between healthy human individuals. The protocol was immunoSEQ multiplex PCR, while the TCRdb copy is restricted to in-frame clones and leaves out a portion. The data hold approximately 620,000 clones, with less than 98% observed a single time. The sample comprised naive CD4+ T cells sorted from blood. Noted subset: CD45RA+ positively selected. Receptor source: a woman under 40 in good health.

This chain links TRBV6-5 with TRBJ1-5; a possible D gene is TRBD1 (6 bases). CDR1 MNHEY and CDR2 SVGAGI come from the germline V gene. With 6 bases removed from V and 1 base from J, the gap between germline ends came to 13 bases. This CDR3 is built from 15 residues. CDR3 loop: CASREQGGSNQPQHF. CDR3 in DNA: TGTGCCAGCAGAGAACAGGGAGGGAGCAATCAGCCCCAGCATTTT.

The chain employs TRBV6-6 and TRBJ1-5; D possibly corresponds to TRBD1 (5 bases). Trimming took 0 bases from V and 1 from J, leaving 10 bases between them. Germline loops: CDR1 MNHNY, CDR2 SVGAGI (reference sequence). The CDR3 totals 16 residues. The CDR3 DNA reads as TGTGCCAGCAGTTACTCGAGAGGGGCAAGCAATCAGCCCCAGCATTTT. This codes for CASSYSRGASNQPQHF.

The chain combines TRBV5-5 with TRBJ2-2; perhaps TRBD2 as D (6 bases). Germline lookup yields CDR1 SGHKS and CDR2 YYEKEE (reference sequence). The length of the CDR3 is 15 residues. V lost 0 bases and J lost 1, with 7 bases in between. In DNA, the CDR3 is TGTGCCAGCAGCTTGGTGGGACTGAACACCGGGGAGCTGTTTTTT. Translating gives CASSLVGLNTGELFF.

The chain is built from TRBV19 and TRBJ2-7, with TRBD1 identical over 8 bases. The length of the CDR3 is 14 residues. The V gene end was trimmed by 4 bases and the J gene end by 2 bases; junction bases not matched to a gene: 4. Germline CDR1 reads LNHDA; CDR2 reads SQIVND (reference sequence). CDR3 DNA: TGTGCCAGTAGTACCCGACAGGGGCCCTACGAGCAGTACTTC. This translates into CASSTRQGPYEQYF.

The chain has TRBV5-4 and TRBJ2-2, with TRBD2 matching over 7 bases. The CDR3 is 16 amino acids. Trimming at V came to 6 bases and at J to 2 bases, leaving 10 bases not matched to a gene. Germline loops: CDR1 SGHNT, CDR2 YYREEE (reference sequence). The CDR3 sequence is CASNLGGGRNTGELFF. CDR3 in DNA: TGTGCCAGCAATCTCGGCGGGGGACGAAACACCGGGGAGCTGTTTTTT.

J is TRBJ2-3 and V is TRBV19; D ambiguous. There are 14 residues in the CDR3. Germline CDR1 is LNHDA and CDR2 is SQIVND (reference sequence). Trimming pared 10 bases from V and 2 bases from J, leaving 16 bases between. CDR3 sequence reads: CATTRQQNTDTQYF. Here the CDR3 DNA reads TGTGCCACCACCCGTCAGCAGAACACAGATACGCAGTATTTT. The whole variable domain, filled in from reference TRBV19 and TRBJ2-3, reads DGGITQSPKYLFRKEGQNVTLSCEQNLNHDAMYWYRQDPGQGLRLIYYSQIVNDFQKGDIAEGYSVSREKKESFPLTVTSAQKNPTAFYLCATTRQQNTDTQYFGPGTRLTVL.

The CDR3 reads CASSRGTGGTDTQYF. The CDR3 region has the DNA TGTGCCAGCTCACGAGGGACAGGGGGCACAGATACGCAGTATTTT. The rearrangement links TRBV18 to TRBJ2-3; 10 nucleotides align to TRBD1. Germline V gene sequence: CDR1 KGHSH, CDR2 LQKENI. The V gene end was trimmed by 4 bases and the J gene end by 1 base; junction bases not matched to a gene: 2. The CDR3 is 15 amino acids.